This is a list of T cell receptor beta chains from one sample in a study of cytomegalovirus exposure and HLA in healthy donors. Repertoires were generated with immunoSEQ multiplex PCR, while TCRdb's copy carries only in-frame clones and drops some. The table records approximately 76,000 clones, approximately 79% of them present only once. The sample comprised PBMCs. Receptors were obtained from a man under 40 in good health and CMV-seronegative. CDR3s leave out the opening cysteine and the closing phenylalanine or tryptophan. Clone size is given for some rows only: seen once, a few or many times, or a class if the clone is expanded.

v_gene: TRBV19
abundance: -
CDR3aa: ASSRGQGPIQTQY

v_gene: TRBV12-5
abundance: -
CDR3aa: ASGLSGSKGNEQF

v_gene: TRBV11-3
abundance: once
CDR3aa: ASSPTFEAGSQETQY

v_gene: TRBV5-1
abundance: -
CDR3aa: ASSLDPSPGTQY

v_gene: TRBV7-9
abundance: medium-sized
CDR3aa: ASSLGTGVNTEAF

v_gene: TRBV10-1
abundance: -
CDR3aa: ASSEARLGPQETQY

v_gene: TRBV5-1
abundance: -
CDR3aa: ASSLGTGWDGYGYT

v_gene: TRBV5-6
abundance: once
CDR3aa: ASSFRDRGQEGYT

v_gene: TRBV14
abundance: once
CDR3aa: ASSQDGTKSDTQY

v_gene: TRBV10-3
abundance: once
CDR3aa: AISEPTSGRIRETQY

v_gene: TRBV30
abundance: medium-sized
CDR3aa: AWSKRLQETQY

v_gene: TRBV5-1
abundance: few
CDR3aa: ASSPGTANTDTQY

v_gene: TRBV5-8
abundance: -
CDR3aa: ASSKNRGGTETQY

v_gene: TRBV30
abundance: -
CDR3aa: AWSVSRGPPAQETQY

v_gene: TRBV5-6
abundance: -
CDR3aa: ASSLYYSGRVNEQF

v_gene: TRBV18
abundance: once
CDR3aa: ASSPAIRSSSGNTIY

v_gene: TRBV27
abundance: once
CDR3aa: ASRLLPTSGRDTQY

v_gene: TRBV29-1
abundance: -
CDR3aa: SVKGAGVESGMSGQF

v_gene: TRBV27
abundance: few
CDR3aa: ASSRGRRNTEAF

v_gene: TRBV18
abundance: -
CDR3aa: ASSSLLEGRETQY

v_gene: TRBV6-1
abundance: -
CDR3aa: ASSEGTSDYEQY

v_gene: TRBV5-4
abundance: -
CDR3aa: ASSSGTPHSYEQY

v_gene: TRBV5-1
abundance: few
CDR3aa: ASSWRGQNIQY

v_gene: TRBV7-8
abundance: -
CDR3aa: ASSLKGVLAKNIQY

v_gene: TRBV6-5
abundance: -
CDR3aa: ASSRGDLYEQY

v_gene: TRBV6-5
abundance: -
CDR3aa: ASSDTGTRTQY

v_gene: TRBV7-8
abundance: -
CDR3aa: ASSYAFRTADQPQH

v_gene: TRBV9
abundance: -
CDR3aa: ASSVASGRAAGEQY

v_gene: TRBV6-7
abundance: -
CDR3aa: AGFWGGDNYGYT

v_gene: TRBV6-1
abundance: -
CDR3aa: ASSLGQGVSEQY

v_gene: TRBV30
abundance: -
CDR3aa: AWSAIAEQY

v_gene: TRBV7-9
abundance: -
CDR3aa: ASSLRLGTSGYNEQF

v_gene: TRBV5-1
abundance: -
CDR3aa: ASSLDRGQSYEQY

v_gene: TRBV15
abundance: once
CDR3aa: ATSRDLASDTQY

v_gene: TRBV7-2
abundance: few
CDR3aa: ASSFRTGVRSGTEAF

v_gene: TRBV18
abundance: -
CDR3aa: ASSPTLSQETQY

v_gene: TRBV28
abundance: -
CDR3aa: ASRLAGSVREQY

v_gene: TRBV30
abundance: -
CDR3aa: AWERDNQPQH

v_gene: TRBV19
abundance: few
CDR3aa: ASSNGYNEQF

v_gene: TRBV11-1
abundance: -
CDR3aa: ASSLFGGRTNTGELF

v_gene: TRBV18
abundance: -
CDR3aa: ASSSVGTGFTLDEKLF